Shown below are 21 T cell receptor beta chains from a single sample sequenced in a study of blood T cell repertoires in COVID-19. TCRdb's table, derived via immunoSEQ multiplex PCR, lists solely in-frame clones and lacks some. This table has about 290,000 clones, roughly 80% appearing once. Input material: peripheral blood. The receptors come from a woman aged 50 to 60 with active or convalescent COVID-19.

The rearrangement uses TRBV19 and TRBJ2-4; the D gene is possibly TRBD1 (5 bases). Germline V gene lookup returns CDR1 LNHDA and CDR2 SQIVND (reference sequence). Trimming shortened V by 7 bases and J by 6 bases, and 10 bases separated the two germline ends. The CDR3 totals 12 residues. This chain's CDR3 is CASKGRGNIQYF. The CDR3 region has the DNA TGTGCCAGTAAGGGAAGGGGAAACATTCAGTACTTC.

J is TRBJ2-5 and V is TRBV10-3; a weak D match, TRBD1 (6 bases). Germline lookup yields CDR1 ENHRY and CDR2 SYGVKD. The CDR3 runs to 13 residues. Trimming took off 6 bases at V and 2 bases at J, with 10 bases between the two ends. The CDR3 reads CAISQGPQETQYF. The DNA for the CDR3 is TGTGCCATCAGCCAGGGGCCGCAAGAGACCCAGTACTTC.

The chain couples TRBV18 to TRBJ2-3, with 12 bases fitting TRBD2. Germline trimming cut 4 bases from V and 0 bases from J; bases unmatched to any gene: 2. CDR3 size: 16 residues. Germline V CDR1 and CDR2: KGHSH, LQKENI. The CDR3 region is CASSQGLAGSTDTQYF. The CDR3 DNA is TGTGCCAGCTCACAAGGACTAGCGGGAAGCACAGATACGCAGTATTTT.

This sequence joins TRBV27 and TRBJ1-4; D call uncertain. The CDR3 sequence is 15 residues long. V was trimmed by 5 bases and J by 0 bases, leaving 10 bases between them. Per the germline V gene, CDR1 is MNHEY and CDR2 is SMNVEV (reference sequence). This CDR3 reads CASSPYPATNEKLFF. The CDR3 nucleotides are TGTGCCAGCAGTCCGTATCCTGCAACTAATGAAAAACTGTTTTTT.

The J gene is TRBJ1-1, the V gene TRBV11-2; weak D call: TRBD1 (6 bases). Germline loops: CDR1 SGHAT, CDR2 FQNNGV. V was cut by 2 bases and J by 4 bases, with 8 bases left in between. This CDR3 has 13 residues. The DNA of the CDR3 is TGTGCCAGCAGCTTAACACAGGGCACTGAAGCTTTCTTT. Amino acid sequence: CASSLTQGTEAFF.

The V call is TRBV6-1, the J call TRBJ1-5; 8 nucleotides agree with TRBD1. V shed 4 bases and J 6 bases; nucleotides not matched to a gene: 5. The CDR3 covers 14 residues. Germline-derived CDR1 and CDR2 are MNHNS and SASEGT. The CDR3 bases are TGTGCCAGCAGTGCTACAGGGGGTACTCAGCCCCAGCATTTT. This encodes CASSATGGTQPQHF.

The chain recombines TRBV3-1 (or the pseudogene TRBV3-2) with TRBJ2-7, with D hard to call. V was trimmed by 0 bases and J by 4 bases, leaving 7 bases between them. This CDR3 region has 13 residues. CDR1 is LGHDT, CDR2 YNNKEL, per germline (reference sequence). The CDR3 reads CASSQDVSYEQYF. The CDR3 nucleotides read TGTGCCAGCAGCCAAGATGTATCTTACGAGCAGTACTTC.

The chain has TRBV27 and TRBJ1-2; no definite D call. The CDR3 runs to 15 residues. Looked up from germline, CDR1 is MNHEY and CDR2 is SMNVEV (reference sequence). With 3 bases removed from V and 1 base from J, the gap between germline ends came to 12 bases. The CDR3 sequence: CASSLQAPYNYGYTF. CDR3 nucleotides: TGTGCCAGCAGTTTGCAGGCCCCTTATAACTATGGCTACACCTTC.

The CDR3 loop reads CASSYSGQGAEQYF. DNA for the CDR3: TGTGCCAGCAGTTACTCGGGACAGGGTGCGGAGCAGTACTTC. The genes are TRBV6-5 and TRBJ2-7; 9 positions agree with TRBD1. This CDR3 spans 14 amino acids. V shed 0 bases, J shed 7 bases, and the junction held 4 bases outside the gene matches. Germline CDR1 is MNHEY and CDR2 is SVGAGI.

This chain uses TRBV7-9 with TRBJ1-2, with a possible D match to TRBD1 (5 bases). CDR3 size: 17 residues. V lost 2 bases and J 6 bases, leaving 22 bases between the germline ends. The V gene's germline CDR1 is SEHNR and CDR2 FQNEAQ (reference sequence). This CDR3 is CASSLLRGQEGTHGYTF. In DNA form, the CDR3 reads TGTGCCAGCAGCTTACTCCGGGGCCAGGAGGGGACCCATGGCTACACCTTC.

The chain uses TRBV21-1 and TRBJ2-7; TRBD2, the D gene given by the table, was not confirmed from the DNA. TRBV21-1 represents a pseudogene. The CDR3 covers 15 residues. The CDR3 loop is CASRAGTNSSYEQYF. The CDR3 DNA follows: TGTGCCAGCAGGGCGGGGACTAACAGCTCCTACGAGCAGTACTTC.

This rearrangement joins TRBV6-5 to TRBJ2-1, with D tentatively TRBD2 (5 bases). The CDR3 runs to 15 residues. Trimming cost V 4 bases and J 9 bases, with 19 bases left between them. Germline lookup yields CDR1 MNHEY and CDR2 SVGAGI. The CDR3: CASSFVGGIQSEQFF. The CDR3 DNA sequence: TGTGCCAGCAGTTTTGTTGGAGGAATTCAATCTGAGCAGTTCTTC.

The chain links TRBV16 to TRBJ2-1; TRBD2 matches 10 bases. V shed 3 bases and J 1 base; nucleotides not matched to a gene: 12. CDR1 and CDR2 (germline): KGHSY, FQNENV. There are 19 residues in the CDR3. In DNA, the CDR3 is TGTGCCAGCAGCCATCTGGGGATAGCGGGAGGTGGATCCTACAATGAGCAGTTCTTC. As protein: CASSHLGIAGGGSYNEQFF.

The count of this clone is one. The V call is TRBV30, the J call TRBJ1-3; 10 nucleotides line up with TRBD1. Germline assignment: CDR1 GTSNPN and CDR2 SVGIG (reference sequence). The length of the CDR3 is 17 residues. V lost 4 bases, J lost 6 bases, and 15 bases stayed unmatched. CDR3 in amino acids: CAWILLRDRGKENTIYF. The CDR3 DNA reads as TGTGCCTGGATTCTCCTCCGGGACAGGGGAAAGGAAAACACCATATATTTT.

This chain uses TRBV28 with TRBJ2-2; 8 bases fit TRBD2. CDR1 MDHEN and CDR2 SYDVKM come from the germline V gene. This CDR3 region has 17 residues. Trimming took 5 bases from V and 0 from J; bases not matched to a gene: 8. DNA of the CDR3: TGTGCCAGCAGTCACCAAAGCGGGAGATCGAACACCGGGGAGCTGTTTTTT. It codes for CASSHQSGRSNTGELFF.

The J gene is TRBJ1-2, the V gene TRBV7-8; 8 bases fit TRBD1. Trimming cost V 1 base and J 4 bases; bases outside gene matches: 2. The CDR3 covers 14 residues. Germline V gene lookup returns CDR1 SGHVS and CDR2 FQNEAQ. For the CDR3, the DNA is TGTGCCAGCAGCTTAGGGACAGGGAGCTATGGCTACACCTTC. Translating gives CASSLGTGSYGYTF.

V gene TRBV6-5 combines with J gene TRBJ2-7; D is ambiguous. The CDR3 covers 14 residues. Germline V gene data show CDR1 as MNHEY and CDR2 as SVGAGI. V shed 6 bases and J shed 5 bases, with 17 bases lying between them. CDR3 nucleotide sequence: TGTGCCAGCAGGACGGGTGGTTCCCCCGACGAGCAGTACTTC. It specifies CASRTGGSPDEQYF.

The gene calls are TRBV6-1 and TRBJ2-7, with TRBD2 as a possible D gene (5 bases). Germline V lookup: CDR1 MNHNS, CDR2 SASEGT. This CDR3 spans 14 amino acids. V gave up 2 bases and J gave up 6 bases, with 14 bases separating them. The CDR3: CASSEFYEGSEQYF. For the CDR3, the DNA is TGTGCCAGCAGTGAATTTTATGAGGGATCCGAGCAGTACTTC.

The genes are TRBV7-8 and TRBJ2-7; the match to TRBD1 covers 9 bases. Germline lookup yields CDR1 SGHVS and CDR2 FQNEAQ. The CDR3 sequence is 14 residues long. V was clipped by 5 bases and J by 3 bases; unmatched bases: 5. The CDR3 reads CASSTPGQGYEQYF. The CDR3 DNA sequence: TGTGCCAGCAGCACCCCGGGACAGGGCTACGAGCAGTACTTC.

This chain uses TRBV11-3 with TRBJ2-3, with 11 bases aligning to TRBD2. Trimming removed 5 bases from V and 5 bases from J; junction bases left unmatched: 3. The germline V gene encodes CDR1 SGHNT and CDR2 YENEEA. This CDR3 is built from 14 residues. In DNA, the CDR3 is TGTGCCAGCAGCGTAGCGGGGGGGGGAGATACGCAGTATTTT. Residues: CASSVAGGGDTQYF.

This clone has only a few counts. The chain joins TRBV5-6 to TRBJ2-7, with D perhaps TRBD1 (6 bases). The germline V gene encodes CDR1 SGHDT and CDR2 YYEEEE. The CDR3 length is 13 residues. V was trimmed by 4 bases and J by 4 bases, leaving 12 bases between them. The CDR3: CASSTGQSYEQYF. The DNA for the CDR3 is TGTGCCAGCAGCACAGGACAGTCGTACGAGCAGTACTTC. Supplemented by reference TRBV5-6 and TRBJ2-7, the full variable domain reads DAGVTQSPTHLIKTRGQQVTLRCSPKSGHDTVSWYQQALGQGPQFIFQYYEEEERQRGNFPDRFSGHQFPNYSSELNVNALLLGDSALYLCASSTGQSYEQYFGPGTRLTVT.